The clone carrying this TCR beta chain was observed a single time. This entry comes from a study of cytomegalovirus exposure and HLA in healthy donors. With 60 Vbeta and 13 Jbeta primers, the PCR was carried out. Sequencing was performed with immunoSEQ multiplex PCR; in TCRdb, only in-frame clones are kept and a portion is missing. Of 150,000 to 200,000 clones listed, 68% are singletons. V lost 2 bases, J lost 6 bases, and 19 bases lay in between. The CDR3 runs 16 residues. Germline assignment: CDR1 LNHNV and CDR2 YYDKDF (reference sequence). This receptor was taken from a man aged 25-40 years in good health and CMV-seropositive. The V gene is TRBV15, the J gene TRBJ2-5; the D gene is possibly TRBD2 (6 bases). Specimen: PBMCs. CDR3 DNA: TGTGCCACCAGCAGACAGGGATTCGGGACTTTAAAGACCCAGTACTTC. Its translation is CATSRQGFGTLKTQYF.